This passage covers 19 T cell receptor beta chains from one sample sequenced in a study of response to subunit inactivated influenza vaccine. MiXCR, run by TCRdb on the RT-PCR reads, gives a single entry per CDR3 protein. Among 800,000 to 1,000,000 distinct CDR3 sequences, roughly 20% were seen once, and the ten largest hold roughly 10%. The sequencing used PBMCs from blood, collected 4 to 6 days after vaccination. The receptors derive from a man between 50 and 59 years old who received an inactivated influenza vaccine.

The chain employs TRBV4-2 and TRBJ2-3; weak D call: TRBD2 (5 bases). CDR1 and CDR2 (germline): LGHNA, YNFKEQ. There are 16 residues in the CDR3. Trimming cost V 3 bases and J 4 bases, with 17 bases left between them. As DNA, the CDR3 is TGTGCCAGCAGCCATCGCGTTGCGGGTGGCGCAGATACGCAGTATTTT. Protein product: CASSHRVAGGADTQYF.

The table lists this clonotype with a few counts. This chain joins TRBV20-1 and TRBJ2-3; the D gene is possibly TRBD2 (5 bases). Germline V gene lookup returns CDR1 DFQATT and CDR2 SNEGSKA (reference sequence). The CDR3 runs to 14 residues. Deletions cut 3 bases from V and 0 bases from J, with 10 bases between. The CDR3 sequence: CSARKRSSTDTQYF. The CDR3 nucleotides read TGCAGTGCTAGGAAGCGGTCTAGCACAGATACGCAGTATTTT.

The gene calls are TRBV7-9 and TRBJ2-5; TRBD2 matches 8 bases. CDR3 size: 15 residues. Trimming at V came to 1 base and at J to 4 bases, leaving 5 bases not matched to a gene. Germline V lookup: CDR1 SEHNR, CDR2 FQNEAQ (reference sequence). The CDR3 DNA sequence: TGTGCCAGCAGCTTAGTAAGCCTAGCGGGAGAGACCCAGTACTTC. It specifies CASSLVSLAGETQYF.

This chain uses TRBV12-3 or TRBV12-4 with TRBJ2-2, with D maybe TRBD2 (6 bases). This CDR3 is built from 18 residues. V lost 1 base, J lost 3 bases, and 18 bases lay in between. CDR3 in amino acids: CASSLVTLRGLYTGELFF. The CDR3 DNA follows: TGTGCCAGCAGTTTAGTGACACTGCGGGGACTTTACACCGGGGAGCTGTTTTTT.

This clonotype was detected a few times. The chain recombines TRBV6-2 or TRBV6-3 with TRBJ2-4; possible D gene TRBD2, 5 bases. Germline V lookup: CDR1 MNHEY, CDR2 SVGEGT. The V end was cut by 7 bases, the J end by 9 bases, with 16 bases between. This CDR3 is built from 13 residues. CDR3 sequence reads: CASTTRTRGIQYF. The DNA of the CDR3 is TGTGCCAGCACCACAAGGACCCGGGGCATTCAGTACTTC.

J is TRBJ2-1 and V is TRBV6-5, with a tentative D call TRBD2 (5 bases). V was pared by 2 bases and J by 7 bases, with 15 bases between. This CDR3 has 15 residues. Germline V CDR1 and CDR2: MNHEY, SVGAGI. The CDR3 protein is CASSYGARPGNEQFF. The CDR3 DNA follows: TGTGCCAGCAGTTACGGAGCTCGCCCGGGGAATGAGCAGTTCTTC.

Ten or more counts support this clonotype. This chain connects TRBV29-1 to TRBJ2-5; 7 nucleotides agree with TRBD1. There are 13 residues in the CDR3. Trimming removed 6 bases from V and 5 bases from J; junction bases left unmatched: 9. CDR1 and CDR2 (germline): SQVTM, ANQGSEA. The CDR3 protein is CSVARQGGETQYF. CDR3 DNA sequence: TGCAGCGTCGCTCGACAGGGTGGGGAGACCCAGTACTTC.

This clonotype occurred many times. The genes are TRBV11-2 and TRBJ2-2, with unresolved D. The CDR3 is 16 residues long. V was trimmed by 1 base and J by 2 bases, leaving 11 bases between them. CDR1 and CDR2 from the germline V gene are SGHAT and FQNNGV. The CDR3 here is CASSLVFHQNTGELFF. The DNA of the CDR3 is TGTGCCAGCAGCTTAGTTTTTCACCAAAACACCGGGGAGCTGTTTTTT.

This clonotype was counted once. The V and J genes are TRBV12-3 or TRBV12-4 and TRBJ2-3, with 8 positions matching TRBD2. V dropped 7 bases and J dropped 4; count of bases not matched to a gene: 7. The CDR3 loop spans 14 amino acids. The CDR3 coding sequence is TGTGCCAGCAACTTCCAAGCGGGAGCAGATACGCAGTATTTT. Translation: CASNFQAGADTQYF.

This chain connects TRBV5-1 to TRBJ2-7, with TRBD1 matching over 7 bases. V shed 5 bases and J 3 bases; nucleotides not matched to a gene: 8. The germline CDR1 and CDR2 sequences are SGHRS and YFSETQ. CDR3 length: 14 residues. The CDR3 protein is CASRAWDRNYEQYF. DNA of the CDR3: TGCGCCAGCAGAGCGTGGGACAGAAACTACGAGCAGTACTTC.

The chain couples TRBV7-9 to TRBJ2-2, with 8 bases aligning to TRBD1. Unmatched junction bases numbered 1, after V lost 4 bases and J lost 3 bases. This CDR3 has 14 residues. Germline V gene lookup returns CDR1 SEHNR and CDR2 FQNEAQ (reference sequence). The CDR3 spells CASSWTGYTGELFF. CDR3 DNA sequence: TGTGCCAGCAGCTGGACAGGGTACACCGGGGAGCTGTTTTTT.

This clonotype occurred a few times. The rearrangement links TRBV12-3 or TRBV12-4 to TRBJ2-3, with TRBD2 matching over 8 bases. V lost 6 bases and J lost 4; bases outside the gene matches: 12. This CDR3 is 16 amino acids long. The CDR3 loop reads CASRDGQRGYSDTQYF. The DNA of the CDR3 is TGTGCCAGCAGGGACGGGCAGCGGGGGTACTCAGATACGCAGTATTTT.

The chain recombines TRBV6-2 or TRBV6-3 with TRBJ1-5, with 7 bases that match TRBD1. The ends lost 6 bases at V and 0 bases at J; junction bases unmatched: 8. Germline values: CDR1 MNHEY, CDR2 SVGEGT. CDR3 length equals 16 residues. The CDR3 protein is CASRDGTVHSNQPQHF. The CDR3 bases are TGTGCCAGCAGAGACGGGACAGTTCATAGCAATCAGCCCCAGCATTTT.

The table lists this clonotype with a few counts. The chain combines TRBV20-1 with TRBJ1-1; a weak D match, TRBD1 (6 bases). Per the germline V gene, CDR1 is DFQATT and CDR2 is SNEGSKA (reference sequence). The CDR3 is 14 amino acids. V lost 3 bases and J 5 bases, leaving 16 bases between the germline ends. CDR3 coding DNA: TGCAGTGCTAGGACGATACAGGGAGGTACTGAAGCTTTCTTT. It specifies CSARTIQGGTEAFF.

The V and J genes are TRBV24-1 and TRBJ2-5; TRBD2 might be the D (5 bases). V lost 0 bases, J lost 4 bases, and 8 bases lay in between. The CDR3 consists of 14 residues. Germline CDR1 and CDR2: KGHDR and SFDVKD. Here the CDR3 reads CATSDLEGRETQYF. The CDR3 coding sequence is TGTGCCACCAGTGATTTGGAGGGTCGAGAGACCCAGTACTTC.

The table lists this clonotype with a few counts. This chain connects TRBV20-1 to TRBJ2-3; TRBD2 might be the D (6 bases). The CDR3 consists of 17 residues. Germline CDR1 reads DFQATT; CDR2 reads SNEGSKA (reference sequence). The V end was cut by 1 base, the J end by 5 bases, with 22 bases between. CDR3 amino acids: CSARGPLGGTRGDTQYF. The CDR3 DNA sequence: TGCAGTGCTAGAGGACCACTCGGCGGGACGCGTGGAGATACGCAGTATTTT.

This chain joins TRBV6-5 and TRBJ2-1; TRBD1 aligns across 11 bases. V lost 3 bases to trimming and J lost 6 bases; unmatched junction nucleotides: 7. The CDR3 consists of 16 residues. Germline CDR1 and CDR2: MNHEY and SVGAGI. The CDR3 protein is CASSYTPGTGGNEQFF. The CDR3 DNA reads as TGTGCCAGCAGTTATACCCCCGGGACAGGGGGCAATGAGCAGTTCTTC.

This clonotype was seen a handful of times. The rearrangement joins TRBV7-2 to TRBJ2-5, with unresolved D. The CDR3 runs 15 residues. The germline gives CDR1 SGHTA, CDR2 FQGNSA. Trimming removed 2 bases from V and 1 base from J, with 11 bases in between. The CDR3 DNA sequence: TGTGCCAGCAGCTTATGGGCCAGGACCCAAGAGACCCAGTACTTC. Protein: CASSLWARTQETQYF. Drawing the rest from reference TRBV7-2 and TRBJ2-5, the complete variable domain is GAGVSQSPSNKVTEKGKDVELRCDPISGHTALYWYRQSLGQGLEFLIYFQGNSAPDKSGLPSDRFSAERTGGSVSTLTIQRTQQEDSAVYLCASSLWARTQETQYFGPGTRLLVL.

This clonotype was counted many times. The junction shows a germline mismatch at one end, possibly a read error. V is TRBV4-3 and J is TRBJ2-5; 9 bases fit TRBD1. Germline V gives CDR1 LGHNA, CDR2 YSLEER. This CDR3 spans 14 amino acids. The CDR3 coding sequence is TGTGCCAGCAGCCAGGACAGGGGCCAAGAGACCCAGTACTTC. This encodes CASSQDRGQETQYF.